This TCR beta chain derives from a study of blood T cells in healthy people across ages. Study as a whole: Template switching caught about one barcoded beta molecule for each two T cells.

V shed 6 bases, J shed 8 bases, and the junction held 9 bases outside the gene matches. CDR1 is DFQATT and CDR2 is SNEGSKA in the germline V gene (reference sequence). The CDR3 runs 13 residues. For the second PCR, which ran for about 7 to 12 cycles, a sample-barcoded 5' primer and a J-beta primer mix were used. With 12 random nucleotides, a template-switch adaptor tagged each individual cDNA molecule. TCRdb re-derived calls from the 5' RACE reads in MiXCR, one entry per CDR3 protein. The sample lists hundreds of thousands of distinct CDR3 sequences, 45% to 65% occurring once. Source material: blood. This clonotype was obtained from a man aged 60 to 75 in good health. The chain is built from TRBV20-1 and TRBJ2-1, with 8 bases identical to TRBD1. CDR3 protein: CSAAGQEGDEQFF. The DNA for the CDR3 is TGCAGTGCCGCGGGACAGGAGGGCGATGAGCAGTTCTTC.